This paragraph reports one T cell receptor (beta chain). Its specificity is not known. This sample was taken from a study of blood T cells in healthy people across ages. Findings and caveats of the study: Measured against age, TCR beta diversity per million T cells decreased in a roughly linear manner. Across samples, TCR beta diversity tracked strongly with naive T cell percentage.

A second PCR of 7 to 11 cycles used a sample-barcoded 5' primer and a J-beta primer mix. Each cDNA molecule was tagged by a template-switch adaptor with 12 random nucleotides. Each CDR3 protein is one row after TCRdb ran MiXCR on the 5' RACE reads. This table holds 890,000 or so distinct CDR3 sequences, under 80% found once. The receptor comes from a man aged 25-40 years in good health. Material for sequencing was blood.

The CDR3 nucleotides are TGCAGTGCTAGAGTTCAAGCCTACGAGCAGTACTTC. Encoded protein: CSARVQAYEQYF. The chain joins TRBV20-1 to TRBJ2-7; D is unresolved. In germline, CDR1 is DFQATT, CDR2 SNEGSKA (reference sequence). CDR3 size: 12 residues. Trimming cost V 1 base and J 2 bases, with 6 bases left between them.